The T cell receptor (beta chain) under discussion was sequenced for a study of blood T cell repertoires in COVID-19. Study-level information: T cells, B-cell-depleted T cells, or PBMCs provided the cDNA or gDNA that served as material.

TCRdb keeps only in-frame clones here, not all; method: immunoSEQ multiplex PCR. The repertoire holds tens of thousands of clones, with 87% as singletons. The CDR3 extends over 13 amino acids. Per germline, CDR1 SGDLS and CDR2 YYNGEE. Deletions cut 4 bases from V and 2 bases from J, with 7 bases between. The sample taken for sequencing was peripheral blood. The chain couples TRBV9 to TRBJ1-5; D remains ambiguous. The receptor's source is a woman aged 80 or older with acute or convalescent COVID-19. CDR3 amino acids: CASSPRGNQPQHF. The DNA for the CDR3 is TGTGCCAGCAGCCCCCGGGGCAATCAGCCCCAGCATTTT.